The clone carrying this T cell receptor (beta chain) was observed many times. The antigen remains undetermined. The sample originates from a study of early T cells in non-severe SARS-CoV-2 infection. Overall study context: Sequencing input comprised bulk RNA from unsorted whole blood; chain pairing was not available.

Overall study findings and caveats: Anti-spike CD8 responses were favored in VDJdb matching, and private and CD4 specificities were missed.

Germline assignment: CDR1 SGHTA and CDR2 FQGTGA. The CDR3 length is 15 residues. The V and J ends lost 0 bases and 2 bases respectively, with 10 bases between them. Molecules of cDNA were individually given unique molecular identifiers that were attached to them. TCRdb ran MiXCR on the 5' RACE reads and lists one entry per CDR3 protein. The sample holds some 80,000 distinct CDR3 sequences, about 12% seen once. Source: whole blood, taken at baseline. The rearrangement uses TRBV7-3 and TRBJ1-2, with D possibly matching TRBD1 (5 bases). The sequence derives from an adult who was a healthcare worker with PCR-confirmed SARS-CoV-2 infection or an uninfected control (not recorded which). The donor label of this sample is uncertain. The CDR3 is CASSLTGTPNYGYTF. The CDR3 region has the DNA TGTGCCAGCAGCTTAACAGGGACGCCAAACTATGGCTACACCTTC.